The clone carrying this TCR beta chain was seen many times. What it binds is unknown. The making of cDNA relied on 5'RACE with 10-nucleotide random UMIs. TCRdb reprocessed the 5' RACE reads via MiXCR and lists one record per CDR3 protein. This table holds about 55,000 distinct CDR3 sequences, 3% to 4.5% found once. The CDR3 is made up of 15 amino acids. Germline values: CDR1 SGHRS, CDR2 YFSETQ. J gave up 5 bases and V 0 bases, and 2 bases lay outside the gene matches. 2 million unsorted PBMCs were stored in RNAlater at -80 °C before RNA extraction. This sample was included in a study of neurological immune-mediated disorders. The study's findings and limits: None of the CDR3 amino acid sequences in expanded clones turned up in more than one subject, which points to private repertoires in all groups. HTLV-1-associated myelopathy had the most TCR clonal expansion, whereas multiple sclerosis had the least (lower than in healthy controls).

This clonotype was obtained from a young man with multiple sclerosis. This chain connects TRBV5-1 to TRBJ2-3; TRBD2 agrees at 11 bases. Sequences were obtained from PBMCs. CDR3 nucleotides: TGCGCCAGCAGCTTGGTGCTAGCGGGGGGAGATACGCAGTATTTT. Translating it yields CASSLVLAGGDTQYF.